This TCR beta chain was documented in a study of T cell responses to AZD1222 COVID-19 vaccine. Clones were sequenced by immunoSEQ multiplex PCR, and TCRdb holds only the in-frame ones, with some missing. The sample lists roughly 120,000 clones, approximately 88% occurring once. Germline V gene data show CDR1 as LGHNA and CDR2 as YSLEER. The CDR3 is 15 amino acids. Trimming cost V 0 bases and J 5 bases; bases outside gene matches: 6. A word on this clone: Its antigen is undetermined.

Study-level points and caveats: Regions left unmutated in variants are reportedly the target of nearly half of spike-specific TCRs. Among the donors, most were white British and more were female, and clonal diversity was possibly underestimated.

Sequencing was performed on peripheral blood, taken on day 0 of AZD1222 vaccination. This sequence was found in an adult in good health. The rearrangement links TRBV4-3 to TRBJ1-1; 7 nucleotides match TRBD1. The DNA for the CDR3 is TGCGCCAGCAGCCAAGACTCGAGGGGGCAAACTGAAGCTTTCTTT. It codes for CASSQDSRGQTEAFF.